This entry lists 10 T cell receptor beta chains sequenced from one sample in a study of T cell responses to AZD1222 COVID-19 vaccine. The assay was immunoSEQ multiplex PCR, and TCRdb's table has in-frame clones only and misses some. Among roughly 120,000 clones listed, around 83% were seen once. The sequencing here drew on peripheral blood, taken 28 days after the second AZD1222 dose. The receptors come from an adult who received the AZD1222 COVID-19 vaccine.

CDR3 coding DNA: TGTGCCAGTAGTCCCGTTGGGACAGGGGGGCACGGGGAGCTGTTTTTT. Its protein is CASSPVGTGGHGELFF. The chain recombines TRBV19 with TRBJ2-2; 11 nucleotides match TRBD1. The germline V gene has CDR1 LNHDA and CDR2 SQIVND (reference sequence). The CDR3 is 16 amino acids. V shed 5 bases, J shed 7 bases, and the junction held 9 bases outside the gene matches.

The rearrangement links TRBV4-1 to TRBJ2-3; 8 positions match TRBD1. With 4 bases clipped from V and 5 bases from J, the junction kept 17 bases outside the gene matches. Germline V CDR1 and CDR2: MGHRA, YSYEKL. This CDR3 region has 18 residues. CDR3 nucleotide sequence: TGCGCCAGCAGCCTTGCGGGGCCGAGGCAGGGGGCGGGAGATACGCAGTATTTT. This encodes CASSLAGPRQGAGDTQYF.

This CDR3 reads CASSPYTPDRNEQFF. In DNA form, the CDR3 reads TGTGCCAGCAGCCCCTACACCCCGGACAGGAATGAGCAGTTCTTC. The chain has TRBV7-9 and TRBJ2-1, with TRBD1 matching over 7 bases. Germline-derived CDR1 and CDR2 are SEHNR and FQNEAQ (reference sequence). After removal of 5 bases from V and 7 bases from J, the junction contained 11 bases not matched to a gene. There are 15 residues in the CDR3.

The sample holds a few counts of this clone. The rearrangement uses TRBV7-2 and TRBJ2-3; 11 nucleotides match TRBD1. The V gene's germline CDR1 is SGHTA and CDR2 FQGNSA. The CDR3 is 16 amino acids. V was pared by 0 bases and J by 5 bases, with 4 bases of the junction left unmatched. The CDR3 DNA follows: TGTGCCAGCAGCTTAGCCGGGACAGGGGGAATAGATACGCAGTATTTT. This gives the protein CASSLAGTGGIDTQYF.

The V call is TRBV27, the J call TRBJ1-6, with a possible D match to TRBD1 (5 bases). V dropped 3 bases and J dropped 9 bases, with 12 bases sitting between them. There are 14 residues in the CDR3. Germline loops: CDR1 MNHEY, CDR2 SMNVEV (reference sequence). The CDR3 is CASSFVQAPSPLHF. CDR3 DNA: TGTGCCAGCAGTTTTGTACAGGCCCCTTCACCCCTCCACTTT.

This clone was found once. This sequence joins TRBV3-1 (or the pseudogene TRBV3-2) and TRBJ1-2; TRBD1 is a possible D gene (5 bases). Trimming stripped 3 bases from V and 3 bases from J, with 5 bases between. The CDR3 has 12 amino acids. The germline gives CDR1 LGHDT, CDR2 YNNKEL (reference sequence). Here the CDR3 reads CASSQTDYGYTF. In DNA, the CDR3 is TGTGCCAGCAGCCAGACAGACTATGGCTACACCTTC.

The chain links TRBV4-1 to TRBJ1-5; possible D gene TRBD1, 6 bases. Germline V CDR1 and CDR2: MGHRA, YSYEKL. V dropped 4 bases and J dropped 3 bases, with 16 bases sitting between them. The CDR3 length is 16 residues. The CDR3 region is CASSPPGVGVNQPQHF. CDR3 nucleotide sequence: TGCGCCAGCAGCCCACCAGGGGTTGGGGTCAATCAGCCCCAGCATTTT.

The CDR3 DNA reads TGTGCCAGCCAGGGGGAGAACTATGGCTACACCTTC. This encodes CASQGENYGYTF. The rearrangement joins TRBV28 to TRBJ1-2; 7 nucleotides line up with TRBD1. The CDR3 runs 12 residues. V was clipped by 8 bases and J by 2 bases; unmatched bases: 2. Germline loops: CDR1 MDHEN, CDR2 SYDVKM.

This CDR3 reads CASSRRTESSYEQYF. As DNA, the CDR3 is TGTGCCAGCAGCCGAAGGACAGAAAGCTCCTACGAGCAGTACTTC. The rearrangement joins TRBV7-9 to TRBJ2-7; D is possibly TRBD1 (6 bases). The CDR3 is 15 amino acids. The germline gives CDR1 SEHNR, CDR2 FQNEAQ (reference sequence). Trimming stripped 5 bases from V and 0 bases from J, with 14 bases between.

The chain is built from TRBV27 and TRBJ2-7; D could derive from TRBD1 or TRBD2 (5 bases each). The CDR3 contains 16 residues. The V end was cut by 5 bases, the J end by 2 bases, with 19 bases between. Germline CDR1 is MNHEY and CDR2 is SMNVEV (reference sequence). The CDR3: CASSRISGTAAYEQYF. Here the CDR3 DNA reads TGTGCCAGCAGTAGAATATCCGGGACCGCTGCCTACGAGCAGTACTTC.